This TCR beta chain was recovered during a study of cytotoxic CD8 clonotypes in ibrutinib-treated CLL. At the level of the study: Responses: around 25 partial, 2 complete; after median around 64 months, approximately 14 stayed remitted, approximately twelve progressed.

TCR beta libraries used about 2.1 micrograms of DNA from cryopreserved PBMCs. The CDR3 sequence is 15 residues long. Trimming shortened V by 5 bases and J by 2 bases, and 17 bases separated the two germline ends. CDR1 is SGHKS and CDR2 is YYEKEE in the germline V gene (reference sequence). Only in-frame clones appear in the TCRdb table, and some are missing; sequencing was by immunoSEQ multiplex PCR. Here the sample spans some 140,000 clones, approximately 80% being singletons. Sequenced here: PBMCs, sampled after 12 months of ibrutinib treatment. This chain links TRBV5-5 with TRBJ2-7; weak D call: TRBD1 (5 bases). The receptor comes from a human donor with chronic lymphocytic leukemia. CDR3 loop: CASSFGHLPTYEQYF. In DNA form, the CDR3 reads TGTGCCAGCAGTTTTGGACATCTTCCGACCTACGAGCAGTACTTC.